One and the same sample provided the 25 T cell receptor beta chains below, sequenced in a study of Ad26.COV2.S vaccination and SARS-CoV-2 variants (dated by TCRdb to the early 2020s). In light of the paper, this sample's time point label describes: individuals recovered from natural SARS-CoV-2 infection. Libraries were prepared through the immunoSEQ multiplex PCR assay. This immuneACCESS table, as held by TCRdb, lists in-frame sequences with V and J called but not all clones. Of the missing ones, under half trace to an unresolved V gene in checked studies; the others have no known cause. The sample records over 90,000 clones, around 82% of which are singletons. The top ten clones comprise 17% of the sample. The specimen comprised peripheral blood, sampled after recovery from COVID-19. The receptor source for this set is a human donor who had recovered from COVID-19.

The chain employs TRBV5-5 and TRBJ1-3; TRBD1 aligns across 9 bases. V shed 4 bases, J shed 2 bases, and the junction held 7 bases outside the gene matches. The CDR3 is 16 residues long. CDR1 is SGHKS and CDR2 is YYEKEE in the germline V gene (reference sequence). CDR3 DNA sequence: TGTGCCAGCAGCCTAGCCTGGACAGGGGCTGGAAACACCATATATTTT. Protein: CASSLAWTGAGNTIYF.

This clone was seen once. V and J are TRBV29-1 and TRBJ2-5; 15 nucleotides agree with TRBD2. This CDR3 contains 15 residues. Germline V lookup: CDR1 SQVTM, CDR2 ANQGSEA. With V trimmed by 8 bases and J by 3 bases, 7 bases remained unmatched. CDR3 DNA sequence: TGCAGCACGGGACTAGCGGGGGGACAGGAAGAGACCCAGTACTTC. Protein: CSTGLAGGQEETQYF.

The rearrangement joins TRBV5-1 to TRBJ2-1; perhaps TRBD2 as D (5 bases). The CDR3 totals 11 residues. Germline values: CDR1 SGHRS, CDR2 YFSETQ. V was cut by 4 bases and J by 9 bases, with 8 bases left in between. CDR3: CASSADFEQFF. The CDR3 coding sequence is TGCGCCAGCAGCGCGGACTTTGAGCAGTTCTTC.

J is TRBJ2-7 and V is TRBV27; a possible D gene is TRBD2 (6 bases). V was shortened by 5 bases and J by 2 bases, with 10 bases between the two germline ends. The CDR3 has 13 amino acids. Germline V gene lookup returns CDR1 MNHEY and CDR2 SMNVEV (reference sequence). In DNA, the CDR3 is TGTGCCAGCAGTGGAGGGCATACCTACGAGCAGTACTTC. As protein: CASSGGHTYEQYF.

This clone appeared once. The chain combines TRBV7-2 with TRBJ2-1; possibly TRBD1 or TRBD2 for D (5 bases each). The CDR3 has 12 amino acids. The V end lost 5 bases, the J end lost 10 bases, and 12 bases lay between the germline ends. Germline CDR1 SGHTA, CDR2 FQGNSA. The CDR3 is CASSQIGTEQFF. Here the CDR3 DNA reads TGTGCCAGCAGCCAGATAGGGACGGAGCAGTTCTTC.

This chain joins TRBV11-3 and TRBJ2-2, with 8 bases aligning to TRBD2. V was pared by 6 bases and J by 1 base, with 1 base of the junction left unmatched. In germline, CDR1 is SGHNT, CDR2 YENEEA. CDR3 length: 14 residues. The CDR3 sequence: CASSLAGNTGELFF. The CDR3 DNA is TGTGCCAGCAGTCTAGCGGGGAACACCGGGGAGCTGTTTTTT.

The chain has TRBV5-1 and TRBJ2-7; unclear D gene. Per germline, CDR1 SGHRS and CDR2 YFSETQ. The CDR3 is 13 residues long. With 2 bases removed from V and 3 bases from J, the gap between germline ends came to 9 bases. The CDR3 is CASSFNLDYEQYF. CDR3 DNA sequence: TGCGCCAGCAGCTTTAATTTGGACTACGAGCAGTACTTC.

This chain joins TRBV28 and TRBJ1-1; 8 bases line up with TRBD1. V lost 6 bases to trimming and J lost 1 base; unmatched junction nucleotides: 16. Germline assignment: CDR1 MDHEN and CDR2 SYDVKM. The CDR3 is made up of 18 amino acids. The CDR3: CASRRLGYGGTGNTEAFF. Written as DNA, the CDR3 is TGTGCCAGCAGACGACTAGGTTATGGGGGGACAGGGAACACTGAAGCTTTCTTT.

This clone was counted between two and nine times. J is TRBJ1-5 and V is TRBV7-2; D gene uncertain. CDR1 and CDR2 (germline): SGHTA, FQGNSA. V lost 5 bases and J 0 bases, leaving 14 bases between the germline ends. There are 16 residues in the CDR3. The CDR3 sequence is CASSPQTGDSNQPQHF. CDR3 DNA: TGTGCCAGCAGCCCCCAGACCGGAGATAGCAATCAGCCCCAGCATTTT.

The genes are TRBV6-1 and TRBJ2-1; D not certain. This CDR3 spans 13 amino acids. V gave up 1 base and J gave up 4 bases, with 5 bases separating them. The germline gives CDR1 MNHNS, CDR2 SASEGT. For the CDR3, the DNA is TGTGCCAGCAGTGAAGGGTATTACAATGAGCAGTTCTTC. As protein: CASSEGYYNEQFF.

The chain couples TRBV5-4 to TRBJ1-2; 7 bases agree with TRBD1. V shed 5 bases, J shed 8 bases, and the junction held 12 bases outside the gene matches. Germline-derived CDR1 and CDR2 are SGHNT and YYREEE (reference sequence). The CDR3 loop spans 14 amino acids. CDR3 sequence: CASRLQGRVKGYTF. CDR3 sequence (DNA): TGTGCCAGCAGGTTACAGGGGAGAGTGAAAGGCTACACCTTC.

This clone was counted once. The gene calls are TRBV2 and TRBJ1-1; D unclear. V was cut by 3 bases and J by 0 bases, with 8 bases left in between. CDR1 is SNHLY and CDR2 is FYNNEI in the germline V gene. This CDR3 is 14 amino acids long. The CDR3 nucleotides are TGTGCCAGCAGTGAGTTCGCCTTGAACACTGAAGCTTTCTTT. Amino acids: CASSEFALNTEAFF.

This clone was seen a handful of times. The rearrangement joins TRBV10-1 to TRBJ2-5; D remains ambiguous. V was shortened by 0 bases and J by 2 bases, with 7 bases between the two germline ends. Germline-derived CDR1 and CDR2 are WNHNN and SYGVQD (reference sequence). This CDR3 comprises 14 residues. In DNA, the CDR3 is TGCGCCAGCAGTGAGTCCTTTGGGCAAGAGACCCAGTACTTC. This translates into CASSESFGQETQYF.

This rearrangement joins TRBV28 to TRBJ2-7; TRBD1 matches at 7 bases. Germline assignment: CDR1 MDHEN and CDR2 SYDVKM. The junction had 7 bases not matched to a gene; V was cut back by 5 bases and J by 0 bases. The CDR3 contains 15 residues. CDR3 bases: TGTGCCAGCAGTGCTAGACAGGGCCTCTCCTACGAGCAGTACTTC. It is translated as CASSARQGLSYEQYF. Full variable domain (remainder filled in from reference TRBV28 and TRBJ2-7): DVKVTQSSRYLVKRTGEKVFLECVQDMDHENMFWYRQDPGLGLRLIYFSYDVKMKEKGDIPEGYSVSREKKERFSLILESASTNQTSMYLCASSARQGLSYEQYFGPGTRLTVT.

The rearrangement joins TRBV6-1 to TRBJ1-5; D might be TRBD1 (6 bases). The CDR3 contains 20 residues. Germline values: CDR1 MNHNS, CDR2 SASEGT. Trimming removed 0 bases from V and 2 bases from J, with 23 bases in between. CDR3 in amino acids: CASSEALSDSLVFGNQPQHF. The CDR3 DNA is TGTGCCAGCAGTGAAGCGCTGTCGGACAGTTTAGTATTTGGCAATCAGCCCCAGCATTTT.

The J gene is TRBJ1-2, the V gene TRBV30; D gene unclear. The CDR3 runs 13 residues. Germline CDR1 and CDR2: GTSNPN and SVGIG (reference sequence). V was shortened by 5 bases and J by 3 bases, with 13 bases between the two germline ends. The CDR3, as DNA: TGTGCCTGGGATACAGTCACGGACTATGGCTACACCTTC. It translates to CAWDTVTDYGYTF.

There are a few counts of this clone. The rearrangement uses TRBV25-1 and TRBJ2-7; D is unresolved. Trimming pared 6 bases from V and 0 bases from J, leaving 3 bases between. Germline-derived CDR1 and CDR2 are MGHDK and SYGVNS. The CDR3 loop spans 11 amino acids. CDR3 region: CASRTSYEQYF. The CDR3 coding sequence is TGTGCCAGCAGGACCTCCTACGAGCAGTACTTC.

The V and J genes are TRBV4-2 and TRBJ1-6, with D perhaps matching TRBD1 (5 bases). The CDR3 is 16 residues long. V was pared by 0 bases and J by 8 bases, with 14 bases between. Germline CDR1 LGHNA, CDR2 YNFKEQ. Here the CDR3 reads CASSQDLARVDSPLHF. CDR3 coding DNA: TGTGCCAGCAGCCAAGATCTAGCCAGGGTTGATTCACCCCTCCACTTT.

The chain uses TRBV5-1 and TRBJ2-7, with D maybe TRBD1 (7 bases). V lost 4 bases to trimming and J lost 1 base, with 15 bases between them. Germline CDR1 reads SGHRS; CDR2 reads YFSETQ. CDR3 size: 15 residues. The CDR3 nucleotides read TGCGCCAGCAGCGGCCAGGGGGGAGGTTCCTACGAGCAGTACTTC. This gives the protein CASSGQGGGSYEQYF.

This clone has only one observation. DNA for the CDR3: TGTGCCAGCGGGATTCTAGCGGGGGGTGCAGATACGCAGTATTTT. As protein: CASGILAGGADTQYF. This sequence joins TRBV28 and TRBJ2-3; 11 nucleotides match TRBD2. The CDR3 covers 15 residues. Per the germline V gene, CDR1 is MDHEN and CDR2 is SYDVKM. V lost 8 bases, J lost 4 bases, and 8 bases stayed unmatched.

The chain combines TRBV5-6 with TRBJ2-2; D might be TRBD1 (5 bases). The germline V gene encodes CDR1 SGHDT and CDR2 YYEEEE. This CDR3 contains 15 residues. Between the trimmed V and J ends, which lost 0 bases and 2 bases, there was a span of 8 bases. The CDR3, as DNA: TGTGCCAGCAGCTTGGGACAGTTAAACACCGGGGAGCTGTTTTTT. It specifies CASSLGQLNTGELFF. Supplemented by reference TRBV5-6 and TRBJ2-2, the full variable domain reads DAGVTQSPTHLIKTRGQQVTLRCSPKSGHDTVSWYQQALGQGPQFIFQYYEEEERQRGNFPDRFSGHQFPNYSSELNVNALLLGDSALYLCASSLGQLNTGELFFGEGSRLTVL.

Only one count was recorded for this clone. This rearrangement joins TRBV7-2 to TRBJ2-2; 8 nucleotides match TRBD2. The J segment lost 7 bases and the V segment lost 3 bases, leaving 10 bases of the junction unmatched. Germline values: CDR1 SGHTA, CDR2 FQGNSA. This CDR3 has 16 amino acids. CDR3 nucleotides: TGTGCCAGCAGCTTTGATCGCGGGGGGCTTGGCGGGGAGCTGTTTTTT. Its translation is CASSFDRGGLGGELFF.

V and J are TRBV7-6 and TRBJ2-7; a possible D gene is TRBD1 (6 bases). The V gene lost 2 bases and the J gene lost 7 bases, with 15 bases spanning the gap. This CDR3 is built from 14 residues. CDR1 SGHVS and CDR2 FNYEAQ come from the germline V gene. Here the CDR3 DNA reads TGTGCCAGCAGCTTATTTACAGGGCCTAGGGAGCAGTACTTC. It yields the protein CASSLFTGPREQYF.

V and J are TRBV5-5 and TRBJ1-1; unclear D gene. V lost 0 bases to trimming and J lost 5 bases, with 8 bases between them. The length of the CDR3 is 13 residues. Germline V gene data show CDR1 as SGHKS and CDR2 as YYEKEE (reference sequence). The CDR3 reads CASSLDVSTEAFF. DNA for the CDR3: TGTGCCAGCAGCTTGGATGTAAGTACTGAAGCTTTCTTT.

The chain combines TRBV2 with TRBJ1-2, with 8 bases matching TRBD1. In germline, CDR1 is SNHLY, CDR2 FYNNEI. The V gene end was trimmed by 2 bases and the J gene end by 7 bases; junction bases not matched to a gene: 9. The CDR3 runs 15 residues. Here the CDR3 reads CASSEMGRGQSGYTF. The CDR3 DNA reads TGTGCCAGCAGTGAAATGGGCAGGGGGCAAAGTGGCTACACCTTC.